The T cell receptor (beta chain) under discussion was sequenced for a study of radiotherapy plus CTLA-4 blockade in lung cancer. Looking at the study overall: Objective responses occurred in 15% to 20% of patients; about 34% had disease control.

Trimming took 4 bases from V and 5 from J, leaving 12 bases between them. In germline, CDR1 is SGHTA, CDR2 FQGTGA. The CDR3 is 13 amino acids. Profiling relied on immunoSEQ multiplex PCR, and the TCRdb table lists in-frame clones only, not all of them. This sample carries 50,000 to 85,000 clones, about 85% of them seen once, and the ten largest clones take less than 5%. This chain connects TRBV7-3 to TRBJ2-7; D not certain. Sequences were derived from peripheral blood, sampled from a patient treated with radiotherapy plus ipilimumab. This clonotype was sampled from a human donor with non-small cell lung cancer who had a partial response to radiotherapy plus ipilimumab. CDR3: CASSSQPFDEQYF. The CDR3 DNA follows: TGTGCCAGCAGCTCACAGCCATTCGACGAGCAGTACTTC. The variable domain in full, completed from reference TRBV7-3 and TRBJ2-7, reads GAGVSQTPSNKVTEKGKYVELRCDPISGHTALYWYRQSLGQGPEFLIYFQGTGAADDSGLPNDRFFAVRPEGSVSTLKIQRTERGDSAVYLCASSSQPFDEQYFGPGTRLTVT.